Presented here are 13 T cell receptor beta chains from one specimen sequenced in a study of T cells in Graves' hyperthyroidism and ophthalmopathy. Amplification targeted TCR beta CDR3 regions from RNA transcripts. HTBI primers were the set used in a first-round RT-PCR of the TCR CDR3. MiXCR, run by TCRdb on the multiplex PCR reads, gives a single entry per CDR3 protein. Found here are approximately 410,000 distinct CDR3 sequences, about an eighth of them singletons; the top ten hold roughly 4.8%. The sample comprised blood. The receptors here all came from a woman aged 18-30 years with Graves' hyperthyroidism.

The V and J genes are TRBV20-1 and TRBJ2-1, with a possible D match to TRBD2 (5 bases). Trimming took 5 bases from V and 0 from J, leaving 14 bases between them. There are 15 residues in the CDR3. Germline values: CDR1 DFQATT, CDR2 SNEGSKA (reference sequence). In DNA form, the CDR3 reads TGCAGTGCTTACCCGGACTTCCTCTCCTACAATGAGCAGTTCTTC. Translated: CSAYPDFLSYNEQFF.

This clonotype was found many times. The chain couples TRBV20-1 to TRBJ2-7, with 10 bases lining up with TRBD2. Germline V lookup: CDR1 DFQATT, CDR2 SNEGSKA (reference sequence). This CDR3 contains 16 residues. J was trimmed by 4 bases and V by 3 bases; bases with no gene match: 12. The CDR3 spells CSARGGAGGPGYEQYF. The CDR3 DNA follows: TGCAGTGCTAGGGGCGGAGCGGGAGGGCCGGGATACGAGCAGTACTTC.

This clonotype was seen ten or more times. The chain recombines TRBV11-2 with TRBJ2-7; D is unresolved. This CDR3 spans 14 amino acids. Germline V gene data show CDR1 as SGHAT and CDR2 as FQNNGV. V lost 1 base, J lost 3 bases, and 10 bases lay in between. CDR3 nucleotides: TGTGCCAGCAGCTTAGGTGGATCACTCTACGAGCAGTACTTC. Its translation: CASSLGGSLYEQYF. Filled out from reference TRBV11-2 and TRBJ2-7, the complete variable domain reads EAGVAQSPRYKIIEKRQSVAFWCNPISGHATLYWYQQILGQGPKLLIQFQNNGVVDDSQLPKDRFSAERLKGVDSTLKIQPAKLEDSAVYLCASSLGGSLYEQYFGPGTRLTVT.

This clonotype was found a few times. This chain uses TRBV29-1 with TRBJ2-7; tentative D call: TRBD2 (5 bases). V gave up 7 bases and J gave up 2 bases, with 15 bases separating them. The CDR3 consists of 13 residues. In germline, CDR1 is SQVTM, CDR2 ANQGSEA. The chain's CDR3 is CSAQTTGTYEQYF. The DNA of the CDR3 is TGCAGCGCCCAGACCACGGGGACCTACGAGCAGTACTTC.

In this sample, this clonotype turned up a few times. The chain combines TRBV6-4 with TRBJ1-2; no reliable D call. In germline, CDR1 is MRHNA, CDR2 SNTAGT. This CDR3 spans 14 amino acids. The V and J ends lost 4 bases and 7 bases respectively, with 16 bases between them. The CDR3 sequence is CASSGDSGKGGYTF. The CDR3 coding sequence is TGTGCCAGCAGTGGCGACTCGGGCAAGGGTGGCTACACCTTC.

CDR3 sequence: CASSQTDRGETQYF. In DNA, the CDR3 is TGCGCCAGCAGCCAAACAGACAGGGGGGAGACCCAGTACTTC. The chain employs TRBV5-1 and TRBJ2-5; 9 bases fit TRBD1. CDR1 is SGHRS and CDR2 is YFSETQ in the germline V gene. This CDR3 is built from 14 residues. Losses at the gene ends were 4 bases for V and 5 bases for J; bases not matched to a gene: 6.

This clonotype showed up many times. The chain carries TRBV6-2 or TRBV6-3 and TRBJ1-1, with D perhaps matching TRBD1 (6 bases). CDR3 length: 16 residues. Germline lookup yields CDR1 MNHEY and CDR2 SVGEGT. Deletions cut 2 bases from V and 0 bases from J, with 13 bases between. Here the CDR3 reads CASSYASGEMNTEAFF. CDR3 nucleotide sequence: TGTGCCAGCAGTTACGCCTCAGGGGAAATGAACACTGAAGCTTTCTTT.

The chain combines TRBV11-3 with TRBJ2-5, with no clear D. Germline V gene sequence: CDR1 SGHNT, CDR2 YENEEA. Trimming pared 5 bases from V and 5 bases from J, leaving 15 bases between. The CDR3 totals 14 residues. CDR3 coding DNA: TGTGCCAGCAGCCTTGCGCAGCCGGAGGAGACCCAGTACTTC. It encodes CASSLAQPEETQYF.

The sample holds many counts of this clonotype. The V call is TRBV13, the J call TRBJ1-5; D ambiguous. Trimming left V 0 bases short and J 0 bases short, with 6 bases between. This CDR3 contains 15 residues. The germline V gene encodes CDR1 PRHDT and CDR2 FYEKMQ (reference sequence). The CDR3 DNA is TGTGCCAGCAGCTTAGGCCCAGGTAGCAATCAGCCCCAGCATTTT. Amino acid sequence: CASSLGPGSNQPQHF.

The table lists this clonotype with a few counts. A read error may produce the germline difference seen at one junction end. The chain has TRBV12-5 and TRBJ2-2; the D gene is possibly TRBD1 (5 bases). Per germline, CDR1 LGHNT and CDR2 FRNRAP. The CDR3 covers 14 residues. The CDR3 DNA sequence: TGTGCTAGTGGATTGGACACGAACACCGGGGAGCTGTTTTTT. Residues: CASGLDTNTGELFF. The full variable domain, its missing parts supplied by reference TRBV12-5 and TRBJ2-2, is DARVTQTPRHKVTEMGQEVTMRCQPILGHNTVFWYRQTMMQGLELLAYFRNRAPLDDSGMPKDRFSAEMPDATLATLKIQPSEPRDSAVYFCASGLDTNTGELFFGEGSRLTVL.

This clonotype was counted a few times. The chain carries TRBV19 and TRBJ2-3; TRBD2 might be the D (5 bases). The germline V and J ends were trimmed by 7 bases and 2 bases, with 16 bases remaining between them. This CDR3 comprises 15 residues. CDR1 LNHDA and CDR2 SQIVND come from the germline V gene (reference sequence). The CDR3 coding sequence is TGTGCCAGTACTACCGGACTGGATTACACAGATACGCAGTATTTT. Translation: CASTTGLDYTDTQYF.

The table lists this clonotype with a few counts. J is TRBJ2-1 and V is TRBV19; D may be TRBD2 (5 bases). Germline-derived CDR1 and CDR2 are LNHDA and SQIVND (reference sequence). The germline V and J ends were trimmed by 5 bases and 4 bases, with 15 bases remaining between them. This CDR3 contains 15 residues. DNA of the CDR3: TGTGCCAGTAGTGCCGGGGATTCGCTATACAATGAGCAGTTCTTC. It is translated as CASSAGDSLYNEQFF.

The J gene is TRBJ1-2, the V gene TRBV19; 7 bases agree with TRBD1. The CDR3 length is 15 residues. Germline V gene data show CDR1 as LNHDA and CDR2 as SQIVND (reference sequence). J gave up 6 bases and V 2 bases, and 9 bases lay outside the gene matches. Here the CDR3 DNA reads TGTGCCAGTAGTATACTGGGTACAGGGGCAAATGGCTACACCTTC. It encodes CASSILGTGANGYTF.